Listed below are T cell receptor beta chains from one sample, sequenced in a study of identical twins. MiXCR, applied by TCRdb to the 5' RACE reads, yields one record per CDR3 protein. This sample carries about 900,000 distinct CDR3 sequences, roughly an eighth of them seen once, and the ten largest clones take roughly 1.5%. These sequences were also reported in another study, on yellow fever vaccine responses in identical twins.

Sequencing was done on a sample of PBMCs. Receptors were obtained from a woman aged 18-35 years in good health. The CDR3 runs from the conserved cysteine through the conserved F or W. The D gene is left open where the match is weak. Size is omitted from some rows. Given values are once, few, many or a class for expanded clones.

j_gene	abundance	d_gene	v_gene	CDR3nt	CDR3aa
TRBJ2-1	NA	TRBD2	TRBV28	TGTGCCAGCAGTTTCGGACTAGCGGGACCCTTCCGTGATGAGCAGTTCTTC	CASSFGLAGPFRDEQFF
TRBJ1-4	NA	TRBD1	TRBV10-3	TGTGCCATCAGTGAGTCGCCCAGGGGGCTCGGGGAAAAACTGTTTTTT	CAISESPRGLGEKLFF
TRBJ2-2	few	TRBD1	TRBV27	TGTGCCAGCAGTTTATACTATGACAGGGCCAAGGGGGGGGAGCTGTTTTTT	CASSLYYDRAKGGELFF
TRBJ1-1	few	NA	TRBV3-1	TGTGCCAGCAGCCAGGGGCCTACACCGAACACTGAAGCTTTCTTT	CASSQGPTPNTEAFF
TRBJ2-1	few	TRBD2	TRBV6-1	TGTGCCAGCAGCCCTACCGGGACTAGCGGGAAAAATGAGCAGTTCTTC	CASSPTGTSGKNEQFF
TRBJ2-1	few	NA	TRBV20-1	TGCAGTGCTGCAAGGGGGGCTTGGGGCTACAATGAGCAGTTCTTC	CSAARGAWGYNEQFF
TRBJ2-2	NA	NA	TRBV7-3	TGTGCCAGCAGCAACTCGAATCCCGGGGAGCTGTTTTTT	CASSNSNPGELFF
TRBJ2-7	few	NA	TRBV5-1	TGCGCCAGCAGCTTGTGGCGGTCACGCCACTACGAGCAGTACTTC	CASSLWRSRHYEQYF
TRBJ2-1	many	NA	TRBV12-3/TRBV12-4	TGTGCCAGCAGCCACTCCGACGGTGACGATGAGCAGTTCTTC	CASSHSDGDDEQFF
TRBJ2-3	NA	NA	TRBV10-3	TGTGCCATCAGTGGTGGGGTTAGTAGCACAGATACGCAGTATTTT	CAISGGVSSTDTQYF
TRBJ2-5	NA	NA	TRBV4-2	TGTGCCAGCAGCCAGGAGTTGCTGGAGCGAGAGACCCAGTACTTC	CASSQELLERETQYF
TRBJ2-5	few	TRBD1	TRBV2	TGTGCCAGCAGAGGACAGGGGCTGATGCAAGAGACCCAGTACTTC	CASRGQGLMQETQYF
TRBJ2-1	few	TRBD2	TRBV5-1	TGCGCCAGCAGCCCCCTATCGGGACTAGCGGCCCCGGGGAATGAGCAGTTCTTC	CASSPLSGLAAPGNEQFF
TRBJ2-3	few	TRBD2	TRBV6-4	TGTGCCAGCAGTACCGGACTAGCGGGAGGGCCCACAGATACGCAGTATTTT	CASSTGLAGGPTDTQYF
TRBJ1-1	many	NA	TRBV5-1	TGCGCCAGCAGCTTGGATGTGGGGTCGGCTTTCTTT	CASSLDVGSAFF
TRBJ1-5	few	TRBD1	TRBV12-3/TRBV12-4	TGTGCCAGCAGTTTCCATACAGGGGGAATGGGGGCCCAGCATTTT	CASSFHTGGMGAQHF
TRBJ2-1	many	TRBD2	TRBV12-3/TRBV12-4	TGTGCCAGCAGTTTCTGGACTAGCGGGAACAATGAGCAGTTCTTC	CASSFWTSGNNEQFF
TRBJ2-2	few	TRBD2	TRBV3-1	TGTGCCAGCAGCCATGAAAGCGGGAGAAGGACCGGGGAGCTGTTTTTT	CASSHESGRRTGELFF
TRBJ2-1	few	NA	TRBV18	TGTGCCAGCTCACCTCTTGGCGGAAGTGAGCAGTTCTTC	CASSPLGGSEQFF
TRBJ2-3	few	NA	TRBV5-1	TGCGCCAGCAGGGTATTTTTCACAGATACGCAGTATTTT	CASRVFFTDTQYF
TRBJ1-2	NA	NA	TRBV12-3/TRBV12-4	TGTGCCAGCAGTTTAATAGCAGGGGTGGATAAGGGCTACACCTTC	CASSLIAGVDKGYTF
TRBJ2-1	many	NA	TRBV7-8	TGTGCCAGCAGCCCACGCGCCGACGCGGGCTCCAATGAGCAGTTCTTC	CASSPRADAGSNEQFF
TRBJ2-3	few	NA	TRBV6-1	TGTGCCAGCGCCGAACAGGGCCCCATAACAGATACGCAGTATTTT	CASAEQGPITDTQYF
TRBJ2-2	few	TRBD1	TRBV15	TGTGCCACCAGCACTCGACTTATTGACAGGGTCGGCACCGGGGAGCTGTTTTTT	CATSTRLIDRVGTGELFF
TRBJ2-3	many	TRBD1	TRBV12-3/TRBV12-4	TGTGCCAGCAGTTTGGGCCCGGGACAGAATACGCAGTATTTT	CASSLGPGQNTQYF
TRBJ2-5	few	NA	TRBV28	TGTGCCAGCAGCCTCCTAGGGAGGATCGGGGAGACCCAGTACTTC	CASSLLGRIGETQYF
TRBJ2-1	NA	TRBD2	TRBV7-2	TGTGCCAGCAGCTTATTCGGCGGGAGGGCCTACAATGAGCAGTTCTTC	CASSLFGGRAYNEQFF
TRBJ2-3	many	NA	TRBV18	TGTGCCAGCTCACCCCCCGTAACAGATACGCAGTATTTT	CASSPPVTDTQYF
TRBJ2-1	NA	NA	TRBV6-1	TGTGCCAGCAGCCAATCTAGAATTTACTACAATGAGCAGTTCTTC	CASSQSRIYYNEQFF
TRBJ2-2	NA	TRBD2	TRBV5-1	TGCGCCAGCAGCTTGGGGCGACTAGCGGGGGACACCGGGGAGCTGTTTTTT	CASSLGRLAGDTGELFF
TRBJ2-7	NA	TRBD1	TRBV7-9	TGTGCCAGCAGCCTCCCCGGGACAGGGAGCTCCTACGAGCAGTACTTC	CASSLPGTGSSYEQYF
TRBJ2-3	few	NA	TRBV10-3	TGTGCCATCAGTGACTCAGAAAGGGATACGCAGTATTTT	CAISDSERDTQYF
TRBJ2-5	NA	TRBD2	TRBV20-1	TGCAGTGCACCTACTAGCGGCCCAGGGACCCAGTACTTC	CSAPTSGPGTQYF
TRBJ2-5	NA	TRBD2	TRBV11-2	TGTGCCAGCAGATCGTTGAAGCGGGGGGCGGAAGAGACCCAGTACTTC	CASRSLKRGAEETQYF
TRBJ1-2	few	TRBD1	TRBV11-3	TGTGCCAGCAGCTTAAGCCAGGGGGGTGGCTACACCTTC	CASSLSQGGGYTF
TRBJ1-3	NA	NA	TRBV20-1	TGCAGTGCCCTAAATGGAAACACCATATATTTT	CSALNGNTIYF
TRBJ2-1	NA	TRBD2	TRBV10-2	TGCGCCAGCAGTGAGATAGCTAGCGGGAGAAATGAGCAGTTCTTC	CASSEIASGRNEQFF
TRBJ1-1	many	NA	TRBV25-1	TGTGCCAGCAGTGTAGGCCTTGAAGCTTTCTTT	CASSVGLEAFF
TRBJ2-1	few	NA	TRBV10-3	TGTGCCATCAGTGAGTTTCCCACACAGAGCTCCTACAATGAGCAGTTCTTC	CAISEFPTQSSYNEQFF
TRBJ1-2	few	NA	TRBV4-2	TGTGCCAGCAGCCAGCCCTGGGGGGGCCACCACTTC	CASSQPWGGHHF
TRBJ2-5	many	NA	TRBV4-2	TGTGCCAGCAGCCAAGAGAGGTCAGAGACCCAGTACTTC	CASSQERSETQYF
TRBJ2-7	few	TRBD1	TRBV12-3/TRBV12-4	TGTGCCAGCAGTAAGGACAGGCCCTACGAGCAGTACTTC	CASSKDRPYEQYF
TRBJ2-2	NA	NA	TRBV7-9	TGTGCCAGCAGGCTAGGGGACACCCAGAACACCGGGGAGCTGTTTTTT	CASRLGDTQNTGELFF
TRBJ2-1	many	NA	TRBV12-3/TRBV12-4	TGTGCCAGCAGAGGATCCGGACTGTCCAATGAGCAGTTCTTC	CASRGSGLSNEQFF
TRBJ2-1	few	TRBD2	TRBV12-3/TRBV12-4	TGTGCCAGCAGAGGGACTAGCGGGAGGGGGGCCTACAATGAGCAGTTCTTC	CASRGTSGRGAYNEQFF
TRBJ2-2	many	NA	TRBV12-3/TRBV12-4	TGTGCCAGCAGTTTAGCGCTGGGAACCGGGGAGCTGTTTTTT	CASSLALGTGELFF
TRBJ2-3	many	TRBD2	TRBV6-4	TGTGCCAGCAGTGGGACTAGCGGGGGAGATACGCAGTATTTT	CASSGTSGGDTQYF
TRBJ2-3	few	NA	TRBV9	TGTGCCAGCAGCGTGGCCGGACAGACAGATACGCAGTATTTT	CASSVAGQTDTQYF
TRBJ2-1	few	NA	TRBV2	TGTGCCAGCACAGTTCAGGAGGGAGTGGGGAGGAATGAGCAGTTCTTC	CASTVQEGVGRNEQFF
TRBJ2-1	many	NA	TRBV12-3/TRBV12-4	TGTGCCAGCAGCGGGACCTCTCCTATGTATGAGCAGTTCTTC	CASSGTSPMYEQFF
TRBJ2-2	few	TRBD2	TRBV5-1	TGCGCCAGCAGCACTATAGCGGGAGAAGTCCCCGGGGAGCTGTTTTTT	CASSTIAGEVPGELFF
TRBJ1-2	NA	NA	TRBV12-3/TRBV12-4	TGTGCCAGCAGCCTCTCAGGACATCTTAACTATGGCTACACCTTC	CASSLSGHLNYGYTF
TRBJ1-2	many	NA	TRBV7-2	TGTGCCAGCAGCGATGGGGGGGACCGACCTATCGGCTACACCTTC	CASSDGGDRPIGYTF